Detailed here is one T cell receptor (beta chain). Germline loops: CDR1 MNHEY, CDR2 SVGAGI. V shed 6 bases and J 5 bases; nucleotides not matched to a gene: 7. The CDR3 totals 13 residues. These data originate in a study of blood T cell repertoires in COVID-19. The data were produced by immunoSEQ multiplex PCR, yet TCRdb's version contains in-frame clones alone and is incomplete. The sample has 310,000 or so clones; about nine tenths are singletons. The chain has TRBV6-5 and TRBJ2-7; TRBD1 matches 7 bases. The clonotype originates from a woman younger than 45 with COVID-19, enrolled during active disease. The sample comprised peripheral blood. Here the CDR3 reads CASSVLQGNEQYF. The CDR3 DNA reads as TGTGCCAGCAGCGTCCTACAGGGGAACGAGCAGTACTTC.